One and the same sample provided the 21 T cell receptor beta chains below, sequenced in a study of T cells in Graves' hyperthyroidism and ophthalmopathy. TCR beta CDR3 region amplification was performed from RNA transcripts. The study used the HTBI primer set for a first-round RT-PCR of the TCR CDR3. Using its own MiXCR run on the multiplex PCR reads, TCRdb lists one record per CDR3 protein. The data hold over 650,000 distinct CDR3 sequences, with roughly 15% observed a single time. Input material: blood. Source of these receptors: a man between 18 and 35 years old with Graves' hyperthyroidism.

In this sample, this clonotype turned up many times. This chain connects TRBV7-2 to TRBJ2-3; 7 nucleotides match TRBD1. V dropped 5 bases and J dropped 1; count of bases not matched to a gene: 12. The CDR3 covers 17 residues. CDR1 and CDR2 (germline): SGHTA, FQGNSA. This chain's CDR3 is CASSPVGTGARTDTQYF. CDR3 DNA: TGTGCCAGCAGCCCTGTCGGCACAGGGGCACGCACAGATACGCAGTATTTT.

On this clonotype: This may be a read error, as it is one base from a much larger clone. The chain recombines TRBV18 with TRBJ1-5, with TRBD1 identical over 9 bases. The J segment lost 2 bases and the V segment lost 8 bases, leaving 10 bases of the junction unmatched. CDR1 and CDR2 (germline): KGHSH, LQKENI. This CDR3 comprises 16 residues. CDR3: CASPTGQGKGNQPQHF. The DNA for the CDR3 is TGTGCCAGCCCAACTGGACAGGGGAAGGGCAATCAGCCCCAGCATTTT. Looking up the rest from reference TRBV18 and TRBJ1-5 gives the full variable domain: NAGVMQNPRHLVRRRGQEARLRCSPMKGHSHVYWYRQLPEEGLKFMVYLQKENIIDESGMPKERFSAEFPKEGPSILRIQQVVRGDSAAYFCASPTGQGKGNQPQHFGDGTRLSIL.

The table lists this clonotype with a few counts. The chain recombines TRBV28 with TRBJ2-7; D tentatively fits TRBD1 or TRBD2 (6 bases each). The germline V and J ends were trimmed by 7 bases and 5 bases, with 24 bases remaining between them. Germline assignment: CDR1 MDHEN and CDR2 SYDVKM. This CDR3 is built from 16 residues. The CDR3 nucleotides read TGTGCCAGCATTCCCTCAGGTTGGGGGGCTGGGGACGAGCAGTACTTC. Residues: CASIPSGWGAGDEQYF.

The chain links TRBV7-3 to TRBJ2-1; 9 bases are shared with TRBD2. This CDR3 is 15 amino acids long. Germline loops: CDR1 SGHTA, CDR2 FQGTGA. The J segment lost 8 bases and the V segment lost 5 bases, leaving 10 bases of the junction unmatched. Here the CDR3 DNA reads TGTGCCAGCAGCCTCATGGCTAGCGGGATCCATGAGCAGTTCTTC. Translation: CASSLMASGIHEQFF. Looking up the rest from reference TRBV7-3 and TRBJ2-1 gives the full variable domain: GAGVSQTPSNKVTEKGKYVELRCDPISGHTALYWYRQSLGQGPEFLIYFQGTGAADDSGLPNDRFFAVRPEGSVSTLKIQRTERGDSAVYLCASSLMASGIHEQFFGPGTRLTVL.

This clonotype turned up a few times. This chain joins TRBV30 and TRBJ2-2, with D possibly being TRBD2 (5 bases). V was cut by 3 bases and J by 7 bases, with 15 bases left in between. Looked up from germline, CDR1 is GTSNPN and CDR2 is SVGIG (reference sequence). There are 14 residues in the CDR3. This chain's CDR3 is CAWSGDRLGGELFF. As DNA, the CDR3 is TGTGCCTGGAGCGGGGATAGATTAGGCGGGGAGCTGTTTTTT.

V usage is TRBV7-6 and J usage is TRBJ2-7, with 7 bases fitting TRBD2. After removal of 1 base from V and 3 bases from J, the junction contained 6 bases not matched to a gene. Germline loops: CDR1 SGHVS, CDR2 FNYEAQ. This CDR3 contains 15 residues. The CDR3 region is CASSLEGREDYEQYF. CDR3 nucleotide sequence: TGTGCCAGCAGCTTAGAGGGTCGGGAGGACTACGAGCAGTACTTC.

This clonotype was detected many times. In DNA form, the CDR3 reads TGTGCCAGCAGCTTAGGTGTTCGGGACAGTCGGCCTGGCTACACCTTC. Its protein product is CASSLGVRDSRPGYTF. The rearrangement joins TRBV11-1 to TRBJ1-2, with 7 bases aligning to TRBD1. V lost 1 base, J lost 7 bases, and 12 bases stayed unmatched. The CDR3 is 16 residues long. The V gene's germline CDR1 is SGHAT and CDR2 FQDESV (reference sequence).

The table lists this clonotype with a few counts. The chain employs TRBV6-1 and TRBJ2-7; TRBD2 aligns across 14 bases. The CDR3 runs 17 residues. Germline CDR1 and CDR2: MNHNS and SASEGT. The V gene end was trimmed by 3 bases and the J gene end by 4 bases; junction bases not matched to a gene: 8. CDR3 nucleotide sequence: TGTGCCAGCAGTGAGGGACTAGCGGGAGAAAAGGGTTACGAGCAGTACTTC. Translation: CASSEGLAGEKGYEQYF.

This clonotype was recorded at least ten times. The chain uses TRBV7-2 and TRBJ2-3; 9 bases align to TRBD2. This CDR3 comprises 14 residues. Germline lookup yields CDR1 SGHTA and CDR2 FQGNSA. The CDR3 DNA sequence: TGTGCTATTACTCGGACTAGCGGCACAGATACGCAGTATTTT. Translating gives CAITRTSGTDTQYF. The full variable domain, its missing parts supplied by reference TRBV7-2 and TRBJ2-3, is GAGVSQSPSNKVTEKGKDVELRCDPISGHTALYWYRQSLGQGLEFLIYFQGNSAPDKSGLPSDRFSAERTGGSVSTLTIQRTQQEDSAVYLCAITRTSGTDTQYFGPGTRLTVL.

This clonotype was seen a handful of times. V is TRBV28 and J is TRBJ1-5; tentative D call: TRBD1 (6 bases). Trimming cost V 5 bases and J 3 bases, with 11 bases left between them. The CDR3 spans 14 residues. Germline CDR1 MDHEN, CDR2 SYDVKM. CDR3 amino acids: CASSHRQANQPQHF. CDR3 nucleotides: TGTGCCAGCAGTCACCGACAGGCCAATCAGCCCCAGCATTTT.

For this clonotype: The junction departs from germline at one end; a sequencing error may be responsible. The V call is TRBV7-2, the J call TRBJ1-2, with unresolved D. Per the germline V gene, CDR1 is SGHTA and CDR2 is FQGNSA. This CDR3 region has 12 residues. The CDR3 nucleotides are TGTGCCGGCAGCTTAAGCGCGGCCGGCTACACCTTC. It specifies CAGSLSAAGYTF. The full variable domain, with the rest looked up from reference TRBV7-2 and TRBJ1-2, is GAGVSQSPSNKVTEKGKDVELRCDPISGHTALYWYRQSLGQGLEFLIYFQGNSAPDKSGLPSDRFSAERTGGSVSTLTIQRTQQEDSAVYLCAGSLSAAGYTFGSGTRLTVV.

This clonotype was seen many times. The rearrangement joins TRBV5-1 to TRBJ2-1; D may correspond to TRBD1 or TRBD2 (5 bases each). V dropped 3 bases and J dropped 12 bases, with 16 bases sitting between them. This CDR3 is 13 amino acids long. Germline values: CDR1 SGHRS, CDR2 YFSETQ. CDR3 in DNA: TGCGCCAGCAGCTACACCGGGACCCCCGCGCAGTTCTTC. Its protein product is CASSYTGTPAQFF.

The rearrangement uses TRBV5-1 and TRBJ2-6; a weak D match, TRBD2 (5 bases). The germline V gene has CDR1 SGHRS and CDR2 YFSETQ. This CDR3 has 16 residues. V was cut by 0 bases and J by 4 bases, with 11 bases left in between. As DNA, the CDR3 is TGCGCCAGCAGCTTGGCGGCGTCGGGAGGGGCCAACGTCCTGACTTTC. Translating gives CASSLAASGGANVLTF.

Ten or more counts support this clonotype. The chain links TRBV6-1 to TRBJ1-2; no definite D call. Trimming took off 2 bases at V and 4 bases at J, with 11 bases between the two ends. The germline CDR1 and CDR2 sequences are MNHNS and SASEGT. The CDR3 is made up of 14 amino acids. CDR3 DNA: TGTGCCAGCAGTGAAACAGTACAGCCCTATGGCTACACCTTC. Its protein product is CASSETVQPYGYTF.

This clonotype was picked up many times. The chain uses TRBV19 and TRBJ2-7, with TRBD1 matching over 7 bases. V lost 5 bases and J lost 2; bases outside the gene matches: 6. The length of the CDR3 is 14 residues. CDR1 and CDR2 (germline): LNHDA, SQIVND (reference sequence). CDR3: CASSLRDSTYEQYF. In DNA form, the CDR3 reads TGTGCCAGTAGTCTAAGGGACAGCACCTACGAGCAGTACTTC. Full variable domain (remainder filled in from reference TRBV19 and TRBJ2-7): DGGITQSPKYLFRKEGQNVTLSCEQNLNHDAMYWYRQDPGQGLRLIYYSQIVNDFQKGDIAEGYSVSREKKESFPLTVTSAQKNPTAFYLCASSLRDSTYEQYFGPGTRLTVT.

CDR3 loop: CASSLRLSGEQFF. CDR3 nucleotide sequence: TGTGCCAGCAGCTTAAGACTCTCGGGGGAGCAGTTCTTC. The chain joins TRBV9 to TRBJ2-1, with D perhaps TRBD2 (5 bases). The germline CDR1 and CDR2 sequences are SGDLS and YYNGEE. Trimming took off 4 bases at V and 10 bases at J, with 15 bases between the two ends. This CDR3 has 13 amino acids.

This clonotype has ten or more counts. The chain has TRBV28 and TRBJ2-7; TRBD1 matches at 8 bases. V dropped 1 base and J dropped 3; count of bases not matched to a gene: 11. Germline V gives CDR1 MDHEN, CDR2 SYDVKM. This CDR3 spans 17 amino acids. The CDR3 bases are TGTGCCAGCAGTTTATTGGGGGACAGGTTGATAGGCTACGAGCAGTACTTC. Its protein product is CASSLLGDRLIGYEQYF.

The chain is built from TRBV24-1 and TRBJ2-1; a weak D match, TRBD1 (5 bases). V was pared by 4 bases and J by 5 bases, with 11 bases between. The CDR3 length is 14 residues. Germline lookup yields CDR1 KGHDR and CDR2 SFDVKD. The CDR3 nucleotides read TGTGCCACCAGTGACCTGGGGCCAAACAATGAGCAGTTCTTC. Amino acids: CATSDLGPNNEQFF.

The sample holds a few counts of this clonotype. The chain is built from TRBV6-1 and TRBJ2-5; no clear D gene. The CDR3 is 13 amino acids. Germline V gene sequence: CDR1 MNHNS, CDR2 SASEGT. With 7 bases removed from V and 4 bases from J, the gap between germline ends came to 13 bases. The CDR3 DNA reads as TGTGCCAGCATCTCGGAGTATTCAGAGACCCAGTACTTC. Translating it yields CASISEYSETQYF.

This clonotype was observed a few times. The genes are TRBV7-9 and TRBJ1-2; D not certain. This CDR3 region has 12 residues. Germline CDR1 reads SEHNR; CDR2 reads FQNEAQ (reference sequence). The V and J ends lost 5 bases and 4 bases respectively, with 8 bases between them. The CDR3 reads CASSPDGYGYTF. CDR3 coding DNA: TGTGCCAGCAGCCCTGACGGCTATGGCTACACCTTC.

The rearrangement uses TRBV18 and TRBJ1-5; D call uncertain. Trimming cost V 0 bases and J 3 bases, with 12 bases left between them. The CDR3 has 16 residues. Germline CDR1 is KGHSH and CDR2 is LQKENI. CDR3 loop: CASSPPSGSANQPQHF. DNA for the CDR3: TGTGCCAGCTCACCACCCTCGGGGTCGGCCAATCAGCCCCAGCATTTT. Variable domain in full (rest from reference TRBV18 and TRBJ1-5): NAGVMQNPRHLVRRRGQEARLRCSPMKGHSHVYWYRQLPEEGLKFMVYLQKENIIDESGMPKERFSAEFPKEGPSILRIQQVVRGDSAAYFCASSPPSGSANQPQHFGDGTRLSIL.